These 16 T cell receptor beta chains were all obtained from the same sample, sequenced in a study of cytomegalovirus exposure and HLA in healthy donors. PCR used 60 Vbeta primers and 13 Jbeta primers. Measured with immunoSEQ multiplex PCR; TCRdb has only the in-frame clones, and not every one. The repertoire holds roughly 170,000 clones, with 65% to 75% as singletons. The source material was PBMCs. These receptors all come from a girl aged 10 to 17 in good health and CMV-seronegative.

The J gene is TRBJ2-1, the V gene TRBV6-5; 12 nucleotides line up with TRBD1. The CDR3 has 15 amino acids. Germline CDR1 is MNHEY and CDR2 is SVGAGI. V dropped 6 bases and J dropped 8; count of bases not matched to a gene: 8. In nucleotides, the CDR3 is TGTGCCAGCAGCACCGGGACAGGGGGCATGTATGAGCAGTTCTTC. It encodes CASSTGTGGMYEQFF.

There are a few counts of this clone. The chain couples TRBV5-1 to TRBJ2-1, with a possible D match to TRBD2 (6 bases). CDR3 length equals 12 residues. Germline V gene lookup returns CDR1 SGHRS and CDR2 YFSETQ. V was pared by 9 bases and J by 5 bases, with 12 bases between. The CDR3 coding sequence is TGCGCCACCGGGCGGGGAAACAATGAGCAGTTCTTC. It codes for CATGRGNNEQFF.

The V and J genes are TRBV6-5 and TRBJ2-1; 9 bases agree with TRBD1. There are 15 residues in the CDR3. Trimming removed 7 bases from V and 9 bases from J; junction bases left unmatched: 13. Germline V lookup: CDR1 MNHEY, CDR2 SVGAGI. As DNA, the CDR3 is TGTGCCAGCACCAAGGGGACAGGGTATTATAGTGAGCAGTTCTTC. Its protein is CASTKGTGYYSEQFF.

A few counts support this clone. The chain couples TRBV6-5 to TRBJ1-1; D remains unclear. This CDR3 comprises 15 residues. Germline CDR1 MNHEY, CDR2 SVGAGI. V was clipped by 4 bases and J by 0 bases, with 12 bases between them. In DNA, the CDR3 is TGTGCCAGCAGTTCTCTCCTAGGAATGAACACTGAAGCTTTCTTT. It codes for CASSSLLGMNTEAFF.

This clone appeared once. The V call is TRBV5-6, the J call TRBJ2-1; D is possibly TRBD1 (6 bases). Trimming removed 0 bases at V and 10 bases at J, with 8 bases between. This CDR3 comprises 12 residues. The germline V gene has CDR1 SGHDT and CDR2 YYEEEE. The CDR3 here is CASSLDRDEQFF. The CDR3 DNA reads as TGTGCCAGCAGCTTGGACAGGGACGAGCAGTTCTTC.

In this sample, this clone turned up once. The V gene is TRBV6-6, the J gene TRBJ2-3; D possibly corresponds to TRBD2 (6 bases). CDR1 is MNHNY and CDR2 is SVGAGI in the germline V gene (reference sequence). The CDR3 totals 14 residues. The V end lost 6 bases, the J end lost 5 bases, and 15 bases lay between the germline ends. The CDR3 spells CASRSHLREDTQYF. CDR3 DNA sequence: TGTGCCAGCAGATCCCACCTGCGGGAAGATACGCAGTATTTT.

V and J are TRBV7-7 and TRBJ1-5, with D hard to call. The CDR3 sequence is 14 residues long. V lost 8 bases and J lost 1, with 12 bases in between. Germline-derived CDR1 and CDR2 are SSHAT and FNYEAQ (reference sequence). The DNA of the CDR3 is TGTGCCAGCGGTGAGGCGGAGAGCAATCAGCCCCAGCATTTT. Translating gives CASGEAESNQPQHF.

The chain employs TRBV6-1 and TRBJ1-6; 7 bases are a match to TRBD1. Germline values: CDR1 MNHNS, CDR2 SASEGT. J gave up 10 bases and V 4 bases, and 13 bases lay outside the gene matches. CDR3 length: 16 residues. CDR3 in DNA: TGTGCCAGCAGTGCAGAGACAGGGTCCGTCGGATCACCCCTCCACTTT. This codes for CASSAETGSVGSPLHF.

J is TRBJ1-3 and V is TRBV18; D gene uncertain. The germline CDR1 and CDR2 sequences are KGHSH and LQKENI. Deletions cut 2 bases from V and 4 bases from J, with 12 bases between. The CDR3 sequence is 15 residues long. CDR3: CASSPESGAGNTIYF. As DNA, the CDR3 is TGTGCCAGCTCACCAGAATCAGGTGCAGGAAACACCATATATTTT.

As regards this clone: A junction boundary mismatches the germline segment, possibly from a read error. The chain employs TRBV27 and TRBJ2-1; 8 bases fit TRBD1. The CDR3 spans 11 residues. Looked up from germline, CDR1 is MNHEY and CDR2 is SMNVEV (reference sequence). This CDR3 reads CASSLTGVMLF. DNA of the CDR3: TGTGCCAGCAGCCTGACAGGGGTAATGCTCTTC.

This clone was counted between two and nine times. V is TRBV6-1 and J is TRBJ1-2; a possible D gene is TRBD1 (5 bases). Per the germline V gene, CDR1 is MNHNS and CDR2 is SASEGT. V was pared by 3 bases and J by 3 bases, with 8 bases between. The CDR3 is 13 residues long. The chain's CDR3 is CASSDQGDYGYTF. CDR3 nucleotides: TGTGCCAGCAGTGACCAGGGTGACTATGGCTACACCTTC.

The chain recombines TRBV9 with TRBJ2-2; D gene ambiguous. Germline V lookup: CDR1 SGDLS, CDR2 YYNGEE. The V end lost 0 bases, the J end lost 4 bases, and 4 bases lay between the germline ends. The CDR3 runs 13 residues. This chain's CDR3 is CASSVGSTGELFF. In DNA form, the CDR3 reads TGTGCCAGCAGCGTAGGGAGCACCGGGGAGCTGTTTTTT.

This chain uses TRBV15 with TRBJ1-4; D may be TRBD1 (5 bases). This CDR3 has 15 amino acids. Germline V gene sequence: CDR1 LNHNV, CDR2 YYDKDF (reference sequence). The ends were cut back, 8 bases at V and 3 bases at J, with 16 bases in the middle. The CDR3 protein is CATGGTLIPNEKLFF. The CDR3, as DNA: TGTGCCACCGGGGGGACCCTTATTCCTAATGAAAAACTGTTTTTT.

The gene calls are TRBV5-4 and TRBJ2-1, with 12 bases that match TRBD2. Germline CDR1 is SGHNT and CDR2 is YYREEE (reference sequence). Losses at the gene ends were 5 bases for V and 3 bases for J; bases not matched to a gene: 9. The CDR3 is made up of 17 amino acids. The CDR3 region is CASRSTSGGVYYNEQFF. In DNA, the CDR3 is TGTGCCAGCAGGTCGACTAGCGGGGGAGTATACTACAATGAGCAGTTCTTC.

The chain uses TRBV6-1 and TRBJ1-1, with 7 bases identical to TRBD1. This CDR3 comprises 12 residues. In germline, CDR1 is MNHNS, CDR2 SASEGT. V lost 7 bases and J lost 5; bases outside the gene matches: 4. CDR3 sequence reads: CASTQGTTEAFF. The CDR3 DNA reads as TGTGCCAGCACACAGGGGACGACTGAAGCTTTCTTT.

V and J are TRBV27 and TRBJ1-1; perhaps TRBD1 as D (6 bases). CDR1 MNHEY and CDR2 SMNVEV come from the germline V gene (reference sequence). The CDR3 extends over 14 amino acids. The V gene lost 5 bases and the J gene lost 6 bases, with 16 bases spanning the gap. CDR3 nucleotides: TGTGCCAGCAGTCTTCAGGACAGACCGGCTGAAGCTTTCTTT. Its translation: CASSLQDRPAEAFF.